One T cell receptor (beta chain) is described in this entry. Its antigen is unidentified. Treatment here: oral pan-JAK inhibitor, 5-10 mg twice daily. CDR1 SGHRS and CDR2 YFSETQ come from the germline V gene. V gave up 4 bases and J gave up 6 bases; unmatched junction bases: 9. CDR3 length: 14 residues. The sample belongs to a study of CD8+ T cells in alopecia areata. Study summary: Tofacitinib lasted 6 to 18 months, then 6 months off drug.

Investigators isolated RNA and reverse transcribed it into cDNA to act as the sequencing template. The method was immunoSEQ multiplex PCR; TCRdb's version includes in-frame clones alone and lacks a portion of them. The sample includes more than 150,000 clones, around 51% seen only once; the top ten take 10%. Study-wide results and limits: Among the 100 top clones, expanded CD8+ clones, like scalp clonality, were significantly decreased by tofacitinib.

The chain carries TRBV5-1 and TRBJ2-7, with 8 nucleotides matching TRBD1. This clonotype originated in a human donor with alopecia areata. The sequenced sample was CD8+ T cells sorted from blood, obtained at week 52, from a patient treated with tofacitinib. CDR3 sequence reads: CASSPGTGIAEQYF. The CDR3 coding sequence is TGCGCCAGCAGCCCCGGGACAGGTATCGCCGAGCAGTACTTC. The whole variable domain, remainder taken from reference TRBV5-1 and TRBJ2-7, is KAGVTQTPRYLIKTRGQQVTLSCSPISGHRSVSWYQQTPGQGLQFLFEYFSETQRNKGNFPGRFSGRQFSNSRSEMNVSTLELGDSALYLCASSPGTGIAEQYFGPGTRLTVT.